Listed below are T cell receptor beta chains from one sample, sequenced in a study of beta chain features in type 1 diabetes. Sequencing used immunoSEQ multiplex PCR; TCRdb keeps in-frame clones, though not all of them. This table has almost 350,000 clones, over 7% appearing once. The sample consisted of central memory CD4+ T cells from blood. The receptors stem from a young man with type 1 diabetes. CDR3s include the opening cysteine and the closing phenylalanine or tryptophan. A D gene is named only where the DNA matches it firmly. Size is omitted from some rows. Given values are once, few, many or a class for expanded clones.

D gene | CDR3 length | clone size | J gene | V gene | CDR3 protein | CDR3 DNA
TRBD2 | 18 | . | TRBJ2-3 | TRBV9 | CASSVGTSGVSSTDTQYF | TGTGCCAGCAGCGTTGGGACTAGCGGGGTTTCTAGCACAGATACGCAGTATTTT
TRBD1 | 16 | few | TRBJ1-4 | TRBV4-3 | CASSQGSGTGGEKLFF | TGCGCCAGCAGCCAAGGATCCGGGACAGGGGGTGAAAAACTGTTTTTT
. | 17 | . | TRBJ1-6 | TRBV7-9 | CASSPGAEQGENSPLHF | TGTGCCAGCAGCCCGGGGGCAGAACAGGGAGAAAATTCACCCCTCCACTTT
. | 12 | . | TRBJ2-3 | TRBV11-2 | CASTGVTDTQYF | TGTGCCAGTACCGGGGTAACAGATACGCAGTATTTT
. | 14 | few | TRBJ2-5 | TRBV25-1 | CASSESTSQETQYF | TGTGCCAGCAGTGAATCCACTAGCCAAGAGACCCAGTACTTC
. | 14 | . | TRBJ2-2 | TRBV7-2 | CASSLTGNTGELFF | TGTGCCAGCAGCTTGACAGGCAACACCGGGGAGCTGTTTTTT
. | 14 | many | TRBJ2-7 | TRBV28 | CASSLVGAGYEQYF | TGTGCCAGCAGTTTGGTCGGGGCGGGGTACGAGCAGTACTTC
. | 14 | . | TRBJ1-1 | TRBV7-9 | CASSLVEGNTEAFF | TGTGCCAGCAGCTTGGTAGAGGGGAACACTGAAGCTTTCTTT
TRBD1 | 14 | few | TRBJ2-5 | TRBV5-4 | CASSQPTGQETQYF | TGTGCCAGCAGCCAGCCGACAGGGCAAGAGACCCAGTACTTC
TRBD2 | 15 | few | TRBJ2-7 | TRBV11-2 | CASSLSSGVDYEQYF | TGTGCCAGCAGCTTAAGTAGCGGGGTGGACTACGAGCAGTACTTC
. | 15 | . | TRBJ2-7 | TRBV5-6 | CASSLGDGAGTEQYF | TGTGCCAGCAGCTTGGGGGATGGTGCGGGAACCGAGCAGTACTTC
TRBD1 | 13 | . | TRBJ2-7 | TRBV6-5 | CASRRDRGGEQYF | TGTGCCAGCAGAAGGGACAGGGGAGGCGAGCAGTACTTC
. | 12 | few | TRBJ1-2 | TRBV9 | CASAGRRYGYTF | TGTGCCAGTGCGGGGAGACGCTATGGCTACACCTTC
TRBD1 | 16 | . | TRBJ1-5 | TRBV2 | CASSGQGAGSNQPQHF | TGTGCCAGCAGTGGACAGGGCGCGGGAAGCAATCAGCCCCAGCATTTT